The rows below give T cell receptor beta chains drawn from one sample of a study of T-cell memory formation after mild COVID-19. Using its own MiXCR run on the 5' RACE reads, TCRdb lists one record per CDR3 protein. The sample contains roughly 510,000 distinct CDR3 sequences, roughly 17% of which appear only once. Sequencing was performed on PBMCs or a T cell subset sorted from them (not recorded which). Receptor source: an adult woman who had mild COVID-19 (a few samples of this study predate the infection). Cell type and time point are not known. CDR3s include the opening cysteine and the closing phenylalanine or tryptophan. Fields, in order: CDR3 length, J gene, V gene, clone size, CDR3 protein. A row's size may be missing; if present it is once, few, many or a size class.

len: 15; j_gene: TRBJ2-3; v_gene: TRBV19; abundance: .; CDR3aa: CASRIGGGAVYTQYF
len: 19; j_gene: TRBJ2-7; v_gene: TRBV3-1; abundance: once; CDR3aa: CASSQPLPSRQVYTHEQYF
len: 15; j_gene: TRBJ2-1; v_gene: TRBV9; abundance: .; CDR3aa: CASRGDSLSYNEQFF
len: 15; j_gene: TRBJ1-2; v_gene: TRBV14; abundance: few; CDR3aa: CASSQVNTRLYGYTF
len: 13; j_gene: TRBJ1-2; v_gene: TRBV2; abundance: few; CDR3aa: CASRETQGFGYTF
len: 15; j_gene: TRBJ1-3; v_gene: TRBV12-3/TRBV12-4; abundance: few; CDR3aa: CASSFEGPSGNTIYF
len: 14; j_gene: TRBJ2-2; v_gene: TRBV11-2; abundance: .; CDR3aa: CASSGRGLTGELFF
len: 15; j_gene: TRBJ1-2; v_gene: TRBV12-3/TRBV12-4; abundance: .; CDR3aa: CASRGSRGSNYGYTF
len: 16; j_gene: TRBJ2-5; v_gene: TRBV7-3; abundance: few; CDR3aa: CASSFSRAPTRETQYF
len: 14; j_gene: TRBJ2-7; v_gene: TRBV27; abundance: .; CDR3aa: CASTPSAGGYEQYF
len: 15; j_gene: TRBJ2-1; v_gene: TRBV19; abundance: few; CDR3aa: CASSINGVVYNEQFF
len: 13; j_gene: TRBJ1-1; v_gene: TRBV12-3/TRBV12-4; abundance: .; CDR3aa: CASSITGGAGAFF
len: 14; j_gene: TRBJ1-6; v_gene: TRBV5-6; abundance: .; CDR3aa: CASSAQGLNSPLHF
len: 16; j_gene: TRBJ1-6; v_gene: TRBV19; abundance: .; CDR3aa: CASSIRQVPINSPLHF
len: 14; j_gene: TRBJ1-1; v_gene: TRBV6-1; abundance: few; CDR3aa: CASSEASGDTEAFF
len: 13; j_gene: TRBJ1-1; v_gene: TRBV6-5; abundance: few; CDR3aa: CASSSRGWTEAFF
len: 13; j_gene: TRBJ2-1; v_gene: TRBV5-1; abundance: many; CDR3aa: CASSAGQGVRQFF
len: 15; j_gene: TRBJ2-7; v_gene: TRBV20-1; abundance: few; CDR3aa: CSAPDTSGSSYEQYF
len: 15; j_gene: TRBJ2-7; v_gene: TRBV9; abundance: few; CDR3aa: CASSAGTEHSYEQYF
len: 14; j_gene: TRBJ2-6; v_gene: TRBV24-1; abundance: .; CDR3aa: CATSWGSGANVLTF